This T cell receptor beta chain was identified during a study of shared clonotypes between healthy human individuals. Points from the study as a whole: Non-shared clonotypes displayed generation probabilities falling below those of clonotypes present in all four donors.

With respect to this clone: Its target is unknown. The same CDR3 is also encoded by other DNA sequences in this sample.

In the authors' workflow: For the immunoSEQ data, sequences were junction-only without quality scores, so filtering differed. Assay: immunoSEQ multiplex PCR; the TCRdb copy retains only in-frame clones and omits some. V, J and clone size were drawn from that table, and D and trimming were deduced from the DNA. The repertoire holds 2,500,000 or so clones, around 90% seen once, with around 0.4% in the top ten. V lost 0 bases to trimming and J lost 0 bases, with 11 bases between them. Germline V gene data show CDR1 as SGHRS and CDR2 as YFSETQ. The CDR3 totals 16 residues. Sequencing used naive CD4+ T cells from PBMCs. Subset indicated: CD45RA+ positively selected. This chain joins TRBV5-1 and TRBJ2-3; tentative D call: TRBD2 (6 bases). This receptor was taken from a young man in good health. Some clones in this sample may be carry-over from other donors' samples. CDR3 residues: CASSLGTGVSTDTQYF. CDR3 DNA sequence: TGCGCCAGCAGCTTGGGGACGGGGGTTAGCACAGATACGCAGTATTTT. Looking up the rest from reference TRBV5-1 and TRBJ2-3 gives the full variable domain: KAGVTQTPRYLIKTRGQQVTLSCSPISGHRSVSWYQQTPGQGLQFLFEYFSETQRNKGNFPGRFSGRQFSNSRSEMNVSTLELGDSALYLCASSLGTGVSTDTQYFGPGTRLTVL.